The clone carrying this TCR beta chain was observed a handful of times. Its specificity is not known. This entry comes from a study of shared clonotypes between healthy human individuals. V was cut by 4 bases and J by 1 base, with 10 bases left in between. The CDR3 runs to 14 residues. The germline CDR1 and CDR2 sequences are KGHSH and LQKENI. Several immunoSEQ plates received, in even portions, the genomic DNA of each subset. Scientists sequenced DNA from unsorted PBMC on ten immunoSEQ deep assay plates. Produced via immunoSEQ multiplex PCR; TCRdb's table is partial and in-frame only. The data contain about 490,000 clones, over 65% of them singletons. Study results and caveats: Tissues were not sampled, only blood, and their repertoires likely differ.

The sample consisted of PBMCs. V usage is TRBV18 and J usage is TRBJ2-5, with D perhaps matching TRBD1 (5 bases). The origin of this receptor is a middle-aged woman in good health. Some clones in this sample may be carry-over from other donors' samples. The CDR3 loop is CASSREGVQETQYF. CDR3 bases: TGTGCCAGCTCACGGGAAGGGGTCCAAGAGACCCAGTACTTC. Supplemented by reference TRBV18 and TRBJ2-5, the full variable domain reads NAGVMQNPRHLVRRRGQEARLRCSPMKGHSHVYWYRQLPEEGLKFMVYLQKENIIDESGMPKERFSAEFPKEGPSILRIQQVVRGDSAAYFCASSREGVQETQYFGPGTRLLVL.